This section outlines one TCR beta chain sequence together with its context. Its antigen remains unidentified. A read error is likely, as this CDR3 ends without the conserved phenylalanine or tryptophan. Study results and caveats: The TCR gene usage of tumor memory CD4+ T cells clustered together with blood and lymph node memory CD4+ cells and with lymph node naive CD4+ cells.

Semi-nested PCR with Nested Universal Primer A followed constant-region reverse priming of full-length variable regions. TCRdb itself ran the 5' RACE reads through MiXCR, one entry per CDR3 protein. Of about 5,400 distinct CDR3 sequences in the sample, 45% to 60% were seen once. Memory CD4+ T cells were sorted as CD4+CD45RO+CD25- cells. The sequence came from a female donor with breast cancer. Material: memory CD4+ T cells sorted from blood. Subset described: memory CD4+ T cells, CD4+CD45RO+CD25-.

DNA for the CDR3: TGTGCCAGCAGCTTAGGCCTAGCTTACCACGAGCAGTACCTC. Translating gives CASSLGLAYHEQYL. V usage is TRBV11-2 and J usage is TRBJ2-7, with D maybe TRBD2 (5 bases). Germline V gene data show CDR1 as SGHAT and CDR2 as FQNNGV. The CDR3 loop spans 14 amino acids. The ends were cut back, 1 base at V and 5 bases at J, with 12 bases in the middle.